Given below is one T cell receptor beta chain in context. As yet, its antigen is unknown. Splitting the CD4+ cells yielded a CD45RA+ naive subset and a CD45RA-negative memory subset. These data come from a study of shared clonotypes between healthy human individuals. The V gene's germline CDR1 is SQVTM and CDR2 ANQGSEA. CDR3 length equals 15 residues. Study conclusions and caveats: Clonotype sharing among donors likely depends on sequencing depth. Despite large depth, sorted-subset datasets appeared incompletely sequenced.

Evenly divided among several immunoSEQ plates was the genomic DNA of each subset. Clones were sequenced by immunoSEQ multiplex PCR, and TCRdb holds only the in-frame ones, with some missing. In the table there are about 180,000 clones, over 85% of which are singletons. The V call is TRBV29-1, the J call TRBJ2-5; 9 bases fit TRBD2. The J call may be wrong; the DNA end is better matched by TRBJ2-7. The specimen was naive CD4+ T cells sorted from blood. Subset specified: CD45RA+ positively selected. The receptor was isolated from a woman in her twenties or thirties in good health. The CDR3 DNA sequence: TGCAGCGCGGCGACCAGCGGGAGGACCCCCTACGAGCAGTACTTC. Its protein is CSAATSGRTPYEQYF.